This TCR beta chain was identified in a study of CD8 T cells in ankylosing spondylitis. Quantitative molecular-barcoded 5'-RACE generated the TCR beta libraries. TCRdb re-derived calls from the 5' RACE reads in MiXCR, one entry per CDR3 protein. The table includes about 140,000 distinct CDR3 sequences, roughly 30% detected once. CDR1 ENHRY and CDR2 SYGVKD come from the germline V gene. Trimming stripped 3 bases from V and 3 bases from J, with 6 bases between. The CDR3 is 13 amino acids. This clonotype was seen a single time. The clonotype originates from a male donor with ankylosing spondylitis. The sequenced sample was synovial fluid, either unsorted or a sorted T cell fraction (not recorded which). The V and J genes are TRBV10-3 and TRBJ2-1; D gene unclear. CDR3 sequence reads: CAISDRNYNEQFF. The CDR3 DNA sequence: TGTGCCATCAGTGACAGGAACTACAATGAGCAGTTCTTC.